The 19 T cell receptor beta chains below were found in one sample sequenced in a study of cytomegalovirus exposure and HLA in healthy donors. Generated by immunoSEQ multiplex PCR, the TCRdb table keeps only in-frame clones and is missing some. The profile covers 120,000 to 150,000 clones, with 85% to 90% appearing a single time and approximately 8.5% taken by the ten largest. The sequencing input was PBMCs. Receptors originate from a woman aged 18-35 years in good health and CMV-seropositive.

V usage is TRBV21-1 and J usage is TRBJ1-3; the table's D call TRBD1 went unverified against the DNA. TRBV21-1 counts as a pseudogene. The CDR3 spans 15 residues. CDR3 nucleotide sequence: TGTGCCAGCAGCATCGAACACAGGGGTGGAAACACCATATATTTT. It is translated as CASSIEHRGGNTIYF.

As DNA, the CDR3 is TGTGCCAGCAGCTTCCCAGGGTCTGAAGCTTTCTTT. Protein: CASSFPGSEAFF. The chain joins TRBV7-9 to TRBJ1-1, with D maybe TRBD1 (5 bases). CDR1 is SEHNR, CDR2 FQNEAQ, per germline (reference sequence). The CDR3 spans 12 residues. V dropped 3 bases and J dropped 6 bases, with 8 bases sitting between them. The entire variable domain, with the rest obtained from reference TRBV7-9 and TRBJ1-1, is as follows: DTGVSQNPRHKITKRGQNVTFRCDPISEHNRLYWYRQTLGQGPEFLTYFQNEAQLEKSRLLSDRFSAERPKGSFSTLEIQRTEQGDSAMYLCASSFPGSEAFFGQGTRLTVV.

The chain employs TRBV7-3 and TRBJ1-2; possibly TRBD1 for D (5 bases). This CDR3 spans 15 amino acids. CDR1 is SGHTA and CDR2 is FQGTGA in the germline V gene. Trimming removed 5 bases at V and 3 bases at J, with 16 bases between. CDR3: CASSRRSGVDYGYTF. The CDR3 DNA reads as TGTGCCAGCAGCCGTCGGTCGGGGGTGGACTATGGCTACACCTTC.

This rearrangement joins TRBV27 to TRBJ2-3; 7 bases map to TRBD1. Germline V gene lookup returns CDR1 MNHEY and CDR2 SMNVEV (reference sequence). With 5 bases clipped from V and 0 bases from J, the junction kept 5 bases outside the gene matches. The CDR3 has 15 amino acids. CDR3 coding DNA: TGTGCCAGCAGTCCCGGGACAGTAAGCACAGATACGCAGTATTTT. Its protein is CASSPGTVSTDTQYF.

This chain uses TRBV25-1 with TRBJ2-2; TRBD2 aligns across 10 bases. The CDR3 has 16 amino acids. Germline lookup yields CDR1 MGHDK and CDR2 SYGVNS. Trimming took 3 bases from V and 1 from J; bases not matched to a gene: 2. The CDR3 DNA follows: TGTGCCAGCAGTGACCGGACTAGCGGGAACACCGGGGAGCTGTTTTTT. This translates into CASSDRTSGNTGELFF. The full variable domain, in which reference TRBV25-1 and TRBJ2-2 provide the parts outside the CDR3, is EADIYQTPRYLVIGTGKKITLECSQTMGHDKMYWYQQDPGMELHLIHYSYGVNSTEKGDLSSESTVSRIRTEHFPLTLESARPSHTSQYLCASSDRTSGNTGELFFGEGSRLTVL.

The gene calls are TRBV11-3 and TRBJ2-3; 12 bases are shared with TRBD2. Germline V gene lookup returns CDR1 SGHNT and CDR2 YENEEA. Trimming took 4 bases from V and 9 from J; bases not matched to a gene: 8. The CDR3 sequence is 15 residues long. CDR3 loop: CASSSQLAGGATQYF. The CDR3 nucleotides are TGTGCCAGCAGCTCCCAGCTAGCGGGGGGGGCCACGCAGTATTTT.

This clone was seen just once. This chain joins TRBV7-9 and TRBJ1-5, with unresolved D. Germline assignment: CDR1 SEHNR and CDR2 FQNEAQ (reference sequence). This CDR3 has 15 amino acids. V gave up 6 bases and J gave up 1 base, with 13 bases separating them. The CDR3 sequence is CASSQSPPSNQPQHF. The CDR3 nucleotides read TGTGCCAGCAGTCAATCCCCCCCCAGCAATCAGCCCCAGCATTTT.

On this clone itself: Other DNA sequences from this sample encode an identical CDR3 as well. This chain uses TRBV20-1 with TRBJ1-2; tentatively, D is TRBD1 (5 bases). Germline V CDR1 and CDR2: DFQATT, SNEGSKA (reference sequence). The V end was cut by 3 bases, the J end by 6 bases, with 8 bases between. CDR3 size: 11 residues. CDR3 DNA: TGCAGTGCTAGGTTCAGGGATGGCTACACCTTC. It codes for CSARFRDGYTF.

J is TRBJ2-3 and V is TRBV18, with TRBD1 identical over 7 bases. Germline CDR1 reads KGHSH; CDR2 reads LQKENI. V shed 2 bases, J shed 2 bases, and the junction held 4 bases outside the gene matches. CDR3 length: 15 residues. CDR3 sequence reads: CASSPGDSITDTQYF. CDR3 in DNA: TGTGCCAGCTCACCAGGGGACAGTATCACAGATACGCAGTATTTT.

The chain uses TRBV5-1 and TRBJ1-5, with D maybe TRBD1 (5 bases). Germline CDR1 SGHRS, CDR2 YFSETQ. Trimming left V 2 bases short and J 3 bases short, with 12 bases between. This CDR3 region has 15 residues. The CDR3 region has the DNA TGCGCCAGCAGCTTAACAGGCGGAAACAATCAGCCCCAGCATTTT. This codes for CASSLTGGNNQPQHF.

This chain connects TRBV27 to TRBJ2-7, with TRBD1 identical over 8 bases. V gave up 4 bases and J gave up 3 bases; unmatched junction bases: 14. CDR1 is MNHEY and CDR2 is SMNVEV in the germline V gene (reference sequence). CDR3 length: 17 residues. The CDR3 spells CASSYLGPGGQGYEQYF. CDR3 nucleotide sequence: TGTGCCAGCAGTTATTTGGGTCCCGGCGGACAGGGCTACGAGCAGTACTTC.

This chain uses TRBV5-1 with TRBJ2-5; unclear D gene. The CDR3 sequence is 13 residues long. Germline CDR1 and CDR2: SGHRS and YFSETQ. Between the trimmed V and J ends, which lost 4 bases and 2 bases, there was a span of 9 bases. CDR3 bases: TGCGCCAGCAGCACGACACCTCAAGAGACCCAGTACTTC. It specifies CASSTTPQETQYF.

The chain combines TRBV6-6 with TRBJ1-5, with D uncertain. CDR1 and CDR2 (germline): MNHNY, SVGAGI (reference sequence). The CDR3 is made up of 16 amino acids. Trimming shortened V by 7 bases and J by 2 bases, and 18 bases separated the two germline ends. CDR3 sequence (DNA): TGTGCCAGCACCTCCGAGCGGGCTCTAGGCAATCAGCCCCAGCATTTT. Its protein product is CASTSERALGNQPQHF.

This clone was recorded only once. J is TRBJ2-7 and V is TRBV28, with 9 positions matching TRBD2. V dropped 2 bases and J dropped 4; count of bases not matched to a gene: 6. CDR1 is MDHEN, CDR2 SYDVKM, per germline. The CDR3 extends over 15 amino acids. CDR3 nucleotides: TGTGCCAGCAGTTTAATCCTAGCGGGATCTTACGAGCAGTACTTC. Its translation is CASSLILAGSYEQYF.

V and J are TRBV5-1 and TRBJ2-3; 11 bases map to TRBD2. V dropped 4 bases and J dropped 3; count of bases not matched to a gene: 7. Germline CDR1 is SGHRS and CDR2 is YFSETQ. The CDR3 consists of 16 residues. CDR3 protein: CASSIPLAGGTDTQYF. The CDR3 DNA is TGCGCCAGCAGCATTCCCTTAGCGGGGGGGACAGATACGCAGTATTTT.

The chain has TRBV5-4 and TRBJ1-1; TRBD1 matches at 7 bases. This CDR3 is 16 amino acids long. Germline V gene sequence: CDR1 SGHNT, CDR2 YYREEE (reference sequence). Trimming took 4 bases from V and 3 from J; bases not matched to a gene: 12. The CDR3 nucleotides read TGTGCCAGCAGCCGCCGACAGGACAGGAAGTACACTGAAGCTTTCTTT. The encoded protein is CASSRRQDRKYTEAFF. Looking up the rest from reference TRBV5-4 and TRBJ1-1 gives the full variable domain: ETGVTQSPTHLIKTRGQQVTLRCSSQSGHNTVSWYQQALGQGPQFIFQYYREEENGRGNFPPRFSGLQFPNYSSELNVNALELDDSALYLCASSRRQDRKYTEAFFGQGTRLTVV.

V is TRBV27 and J is TRBJ1-5, with TRBD1 as a possible D gene (6 bases). Germline values: CDR1 MNHEY, CDR2 SMNVEV (reference sequence). CDR3 length: 15 amino acids. V lost 3 bases and J lost 5, with 14 bases in between. This CDR3 reads CASSLGGGKDQPQHF. The CDR3 DNA follows: TGTGCCAGCAGTTTGGGGGGGGGCAAGGATCAGCCCCAGCATTTT.

The chain joins TRBV29-1 to TRBJ2-1; tentatively, D is TRBD2 (6 bases). The CDR3 loop spans 13 amino acids. Germline CDR1 is SQVTM and CDR2 is ANQGSEA. Trimming left V 7 bases short and J 1 base short, with 11 bases between. CDR3 in DNA: TGCAGCGCCTTAGGAGGGTCCTACAATGAGCAGTTCTTC. It specifies CSALGGSYNEQFF.

The chain carries TRBV15 and TRBJ1-1; weak D call: TRBD1 (5 bases). Germline-derived CDR1 and CDR2 are LNHNV and YYDKDF (reference sequence). Trimming stripped 0 bases from V and 1 base from J, with 12 bases between. The CDR3 loop spans 16 amino acids. In nucleotides, the CDR3 is TGTGCCACCAGCAGAGATAATTGGGGCGGGAACACTGAAGCTTTCTTT. As protein: CATSRDNWGGNTEAFF.